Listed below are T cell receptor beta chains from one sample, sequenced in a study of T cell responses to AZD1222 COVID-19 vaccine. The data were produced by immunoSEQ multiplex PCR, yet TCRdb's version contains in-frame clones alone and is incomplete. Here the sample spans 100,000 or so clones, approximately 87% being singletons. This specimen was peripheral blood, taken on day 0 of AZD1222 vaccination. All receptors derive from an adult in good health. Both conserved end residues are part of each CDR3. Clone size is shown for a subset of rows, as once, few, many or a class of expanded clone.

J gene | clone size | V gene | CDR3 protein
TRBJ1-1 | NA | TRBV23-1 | CASSGTSGQVNTEAFF
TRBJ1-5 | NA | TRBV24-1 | CATSDPSQGDQPQHF
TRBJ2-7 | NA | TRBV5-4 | CASSHPFAYEQYF
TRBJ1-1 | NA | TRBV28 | CASSLGATEAFF
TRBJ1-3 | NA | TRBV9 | CASSAPRQGGNTIYF
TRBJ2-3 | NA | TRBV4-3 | CASSPGTGGDTQYF
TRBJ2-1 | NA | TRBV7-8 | CASSRDRPGGDEQFF
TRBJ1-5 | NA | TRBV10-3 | CAISEDRGDQPQHF
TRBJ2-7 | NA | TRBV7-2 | CASSAYREAAYEQYF
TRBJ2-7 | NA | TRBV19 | CAINGRKEQYF
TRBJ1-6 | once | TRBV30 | CAWSSGQSNSPLHF
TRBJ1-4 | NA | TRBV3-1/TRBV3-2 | CASSQDPREKLFF
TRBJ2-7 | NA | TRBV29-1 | CSVYTAPSSYEQYF
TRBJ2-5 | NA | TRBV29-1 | CSALKRLTRTRNQETQYF
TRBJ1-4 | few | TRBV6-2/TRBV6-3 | CASSPSGGYLDEKLFF
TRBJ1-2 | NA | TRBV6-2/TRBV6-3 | CASSPTGVNGYTF
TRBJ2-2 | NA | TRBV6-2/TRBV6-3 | CASSLVPDGTGELFF
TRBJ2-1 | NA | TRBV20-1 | CSAETRNEQFF
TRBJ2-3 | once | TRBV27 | CASTSRGLSDTQYF
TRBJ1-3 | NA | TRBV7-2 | CASSEGQFSGNTIYF
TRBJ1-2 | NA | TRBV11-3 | CAGYTNYGYTF
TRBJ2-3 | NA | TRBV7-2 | CASSTDRTDTQYF
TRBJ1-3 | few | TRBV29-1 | CSVSRGNTIYF
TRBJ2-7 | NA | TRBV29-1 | CSVTTWDGSRSYEQYF
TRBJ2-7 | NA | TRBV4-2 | CASSQDRTSGSYEQYF
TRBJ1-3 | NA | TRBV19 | CASSRPGTGNTIYF
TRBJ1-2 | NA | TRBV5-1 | CASSLRDRDYTF
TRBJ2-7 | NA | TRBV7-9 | CASSPHHEQYF
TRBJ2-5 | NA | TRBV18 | CASSPPKVHQETQYF
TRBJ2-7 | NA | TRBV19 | CASSTGTGLFEQYF
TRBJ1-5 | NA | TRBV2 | CASTTGNQPQHF
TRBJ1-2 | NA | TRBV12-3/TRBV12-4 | CASSSRYYGYTF
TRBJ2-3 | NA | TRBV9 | CASSARLAGNTDTQYF
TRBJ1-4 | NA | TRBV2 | CASKSGTGAEKLFF
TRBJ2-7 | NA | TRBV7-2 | CASSEDTLGSEQYF
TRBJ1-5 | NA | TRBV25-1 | CASSEGGKGNQPQHF
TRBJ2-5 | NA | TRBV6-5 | CASRDTTGNQETQYF
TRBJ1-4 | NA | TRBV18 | CASSILMGATNEKLFF
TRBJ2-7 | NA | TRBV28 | CASSPTRSYEQYF
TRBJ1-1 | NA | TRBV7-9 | CASSRSLYAFF
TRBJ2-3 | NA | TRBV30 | CAWSEAAMYTQYF
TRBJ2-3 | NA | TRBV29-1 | CSPGPGTDTQYF
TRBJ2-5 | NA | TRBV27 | CASSLRGAGVWETQYF
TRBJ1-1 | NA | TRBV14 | CASSRLTGANTEAFF
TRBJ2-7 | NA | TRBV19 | CASSTHGGGGEQYF
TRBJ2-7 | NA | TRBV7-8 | CASRPRRDLYEQYF
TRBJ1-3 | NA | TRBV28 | CASLTGFGNTIYF
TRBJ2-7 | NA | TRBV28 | CASSSNSRFSYEQYF
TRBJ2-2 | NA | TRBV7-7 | CASSRGLAENTGELFF
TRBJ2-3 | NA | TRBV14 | CASSRGLAGYTDTQYF
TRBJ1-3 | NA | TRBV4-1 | CASSQAQTGRSGNTIYF
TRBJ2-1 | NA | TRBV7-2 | CASSLGASGEQFF
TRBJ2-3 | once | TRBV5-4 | CASSLEAGVPTQYF
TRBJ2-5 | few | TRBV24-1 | CATPIGTSGPFSQETQYF
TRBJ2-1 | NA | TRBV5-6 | CASRLAGGPHEQFF
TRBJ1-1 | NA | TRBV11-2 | CASSLDLAGNTEAFF
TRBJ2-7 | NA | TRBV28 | CASRKQGSYEQYF
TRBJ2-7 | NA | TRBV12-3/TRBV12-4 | CASSLGLYEQYF
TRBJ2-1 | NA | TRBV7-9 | CASSFISGRQFF
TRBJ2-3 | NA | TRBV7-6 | CASSPLAGGADTQYF